Each of the 6 T cell receptor beta chains below was sequenced from the same sample in a study of Ad26.COV2.S vaccination and SARS-CoV-2 variants. Sample treatment: roughly 18 received Ad26.COV2.S at low or high dose, single or two shots; 5 received placebo; per-sample allocation not given. Sampling happened 63 days after the first vaccine or placebo injection. Produced via immunoSEQ multiplex PCR; TCRdb's table is partial and in-frame only. Of 410,000 or so clones listed, more than 80% are singletons. The material sequenced was peripheral blood, taken in a trial of Ad26.COV2.S vaccine versus placebo. The source of these receptors is a person between 18 and 60 years old who received the Ad26.COV2.S COVID-19 vaccine or a placebo.

As to this clone: The sample carries other DNA sequences with the same CDR3. The chain employs TRBV6-5 and TRBJ2-1; D is uncertain. The germline CDR1 and CDR2 sequences are MNHEY and SVGAGI. V lost 6 bases and J 0 bases, leaving 6 bases between the germline ends. The CDR3 is 13 residues long. In DNA form, the CDR3 reads TGTGCCAGCAGCTATAGCTCCTACAATGAGCAGTTCTTC. It specifies CASSYSSYNEQFF.

CDR3 sequence reads: CASSAPNQPQHF. DNA of the CDR3: TGTGCCAGCAGCGCCCCAAATCAGCCCCAGCATTTT. The chain links TRBV7-9 to TRBJ1-5; D is unresolved. Germline values: CDR1 SEHNR, CDR2 FQNEAQ (reference sequence). The ends were cut back, 5 bases at V and 4 bases at J, with 6 bases in the middle. This CDR3 contains 12 residues.

The chain links TRBV6-2 or TRBV6-3 to TRBJ1-4; 7 positions match TRBD1. V lost 0 bases, J lost 8 bases, and 24 bases stayed unmatched. Germline values: CDR1 MNHEY, CDR2 SVGEGT. CDR3 length equals 21 residues. For the CDR3, the DNA is TGTGCCAGCAGTTACTCGTACGCCGACTTCGGAATGGACAGGAACTTAGAAAAACTGTTTTTT. Translated, it gives CASSYSYADFGMDRNLEKLFF.

This clone was seen once. The chain carries TRBV2 and TRBJ2-5; D is unresolved. There are 15 residues in the CDR3. Germline V gives CDR1 SNHLY, CDR2 FYNNEI. The V end was cut by 0 bases, the J end by 5 bases, with 13 bases between. This CDR3 is CASSEAHHHSETQYF. CDR3 coding DNA: TGTGCCAGCAGTGAAGCACATCACCACTCCGAGACCCAGTACTTC.

This rearrangement joins TRBV27 to TRBJ2-1; 9 bases agree with TRBD2. V gave up 2 bases and J gave up 5 bases; unmatched junction bases: 1. CDR1 is MNHEY, CDR2 SMNVEV, per germline (reference sequence). The CDR3 consists of 14 residues. The CDR3: CASSLAGGDNEQFF. The CDR3, as DNA: TGTGCCAGCAGTTTAGCGGGAGGGGACAATGAGCAGTTCTTC.

This chain links TRBV5-8 with TRBJ2-7; maybe TRBD1 (5 bases). Trimming cost V 0 bases and J 5 bases, with 9 bases left between them. This CDR3 region has 13 residues. CDR1 and CDR2 (germline): SGHTS, YDEGEE. The CDR3 protein is CASSLVVGHEQYF. CDR3 coding DNA: TGTGCCAGCAGCTTGGTGGTGGGGCACGAGCAGTACTTC.